This T cell receptor beta chain was documented in a study of glioma-infiltrating T cells after dendritic cell vaccination. On the study more broadly: Patients had newly diagnosed or recurrent glioblastoma and received dendritic cell vaccines.

Here immunoSEQ multiplex PCR was the method, and the copy in TCRdb shows in-frame clones only, minus some. Among approximately 67,000 clones, about 76% were seen once, and the ten largest hold 7.9%. V was pared by 4 bases and J by 1 base, with 12 bases between. The CDR3 is 15 amino acids. Per germline, CDR1 SGHRS and CDR2 YFSETQ. This clone has a handful of counts. Sample: blood, taken before dendritic cell vaccination. The receptor's source is a human donor with glioblastoma. V and J are TRBV5-1 and TRBJ1-3; D may be TRBD1 (5 bases). The CDR3 DNA is TGCGCCAGCAGCGGCACGGGGGGGTCTGGAAACACCATATATTTT. Translation: CASSGTGGSGNTIYF.